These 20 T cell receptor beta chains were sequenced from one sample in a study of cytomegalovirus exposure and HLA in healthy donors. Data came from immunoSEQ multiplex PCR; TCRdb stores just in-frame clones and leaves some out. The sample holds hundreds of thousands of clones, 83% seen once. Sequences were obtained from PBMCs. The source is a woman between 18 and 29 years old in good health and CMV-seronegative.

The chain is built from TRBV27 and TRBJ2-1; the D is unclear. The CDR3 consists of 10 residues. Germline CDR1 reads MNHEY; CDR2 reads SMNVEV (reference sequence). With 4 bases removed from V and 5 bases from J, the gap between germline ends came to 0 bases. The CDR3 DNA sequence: TGTGCCAGCAGTTACAATGAGCAGTTCTTC. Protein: CASSYNEQFF.

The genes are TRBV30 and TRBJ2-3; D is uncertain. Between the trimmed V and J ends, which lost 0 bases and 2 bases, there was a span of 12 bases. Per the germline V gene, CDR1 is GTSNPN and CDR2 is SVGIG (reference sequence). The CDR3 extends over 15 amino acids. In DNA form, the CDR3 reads TGTGCCTGGAGTGTATGGGCCAGAAACACAGATACGCAGTATTTT. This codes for CAWSVWARNTDTQYF.

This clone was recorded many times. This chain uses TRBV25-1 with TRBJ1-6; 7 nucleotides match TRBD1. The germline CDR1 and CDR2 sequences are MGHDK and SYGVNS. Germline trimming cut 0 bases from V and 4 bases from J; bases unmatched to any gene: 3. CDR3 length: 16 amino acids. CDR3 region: CASSEYRGQYNSPLHF. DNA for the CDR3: TGTGCCAGCAGTGAATATCGGGGACAGTATAATTCACCCCTCCACTTT.

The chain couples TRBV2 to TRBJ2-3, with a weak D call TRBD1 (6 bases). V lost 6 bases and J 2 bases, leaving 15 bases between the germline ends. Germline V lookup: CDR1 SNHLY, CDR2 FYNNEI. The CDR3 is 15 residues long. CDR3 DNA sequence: TGTGCCAGCAGAGGGGGAAAGACAAACACAGATACGCAGTATTTT. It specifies CASRGGKTNTDTQYF.

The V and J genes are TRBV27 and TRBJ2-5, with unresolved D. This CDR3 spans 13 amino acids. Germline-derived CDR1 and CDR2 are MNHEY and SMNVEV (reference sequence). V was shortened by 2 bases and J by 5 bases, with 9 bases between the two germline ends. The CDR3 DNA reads TGTGCCAGCAGTTTAGGTCGGCGGGAGACCCAGTACTTC. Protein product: CASSLGRRETQYF.

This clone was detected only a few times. The CDR3 spells CASSDGQGGTYEQYF. Here the CDR3 DNA reads TGTGCCAGCAGTGACGGACAGGGAGGGACCTACGAGCAGTACTTC. The chain combines TRBV6-6 with TRBJ2-7; a possible D gene is TRBD1 (8 bases). Germline V CDR1 and CDR2: MNHNY, SVGAGI (reference sequence). The CDR3 length is 15 residues. Trimming shortened V by 5 bases and J by 2 bases, and 16 bases separated the two germline ends.

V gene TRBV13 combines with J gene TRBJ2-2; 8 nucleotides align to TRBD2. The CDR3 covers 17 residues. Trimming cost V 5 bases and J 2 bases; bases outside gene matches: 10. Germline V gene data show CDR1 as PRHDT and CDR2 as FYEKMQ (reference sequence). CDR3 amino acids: CASSPILAGPNTGELFF. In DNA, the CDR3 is TGTGCCAGCAGCCCCATCTTAGCGGGACCCAACACCGGGGAGCTGTTTTTT.

CDR3 sequence: CASSYGTSGNGETQYF. CDR3 DNA: TGTGCCAGCAGTTACGGGACTAGCGGGAACGGTGAGACCCAGTACTTC. The J gene is TRBJ2-5, the V gene TRBV6-6, with 13 nucleotides matching TRBD2. Germline CDR1 and CDR2: MNHNY and SVGAGI (reference sequence). The V gene end was trimmed by 2 bases and the J gene end by 5 bases; junction bases not matched to a gene: 5. The CDR3 extends over 16 amino acids.

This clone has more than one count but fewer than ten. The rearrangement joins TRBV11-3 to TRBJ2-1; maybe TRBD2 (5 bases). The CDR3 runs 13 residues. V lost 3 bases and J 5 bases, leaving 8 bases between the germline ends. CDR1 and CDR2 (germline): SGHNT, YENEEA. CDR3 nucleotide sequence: TGTGCCAGCAGCTTCGGGGAGAACAATGAGCAGTTCTTC. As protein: CASSFGENNEQFF. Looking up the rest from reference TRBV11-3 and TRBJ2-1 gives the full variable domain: EAGVVQSPRYKIIEKKQPVAFWCNPISGHNTLYWYLQNLGQGPELLIRYENEEAVDDSQLPKDRFSAERLKGVDSTLKIQPAELGDSAVYLCASSFGENNEQFFGPGTRLTVL.

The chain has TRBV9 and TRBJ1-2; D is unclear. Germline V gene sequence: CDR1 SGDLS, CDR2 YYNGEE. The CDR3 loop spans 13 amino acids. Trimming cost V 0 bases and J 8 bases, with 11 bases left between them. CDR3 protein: CASSVVAGGGYTF. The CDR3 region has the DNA TGTGCCAGCAGCGTAGTCGCGGGCGGCGGCTACACCTTC.

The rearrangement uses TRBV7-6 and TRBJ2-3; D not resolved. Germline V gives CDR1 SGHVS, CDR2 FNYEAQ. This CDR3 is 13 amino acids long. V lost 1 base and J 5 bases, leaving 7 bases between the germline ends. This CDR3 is CASSLEQRDTQYF. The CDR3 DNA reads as TGTGCCAGCAGCTTAGAGCAGAGAGATACGCAGTATTTT.

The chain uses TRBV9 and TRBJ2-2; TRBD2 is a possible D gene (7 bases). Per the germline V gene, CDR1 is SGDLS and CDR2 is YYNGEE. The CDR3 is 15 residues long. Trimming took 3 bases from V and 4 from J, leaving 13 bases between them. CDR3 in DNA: TGTGCCAGCAGCGCTACAGGGAGGGCCACCGGGGAGCTGTTTTTT. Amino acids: CASSATGRATGELFF.

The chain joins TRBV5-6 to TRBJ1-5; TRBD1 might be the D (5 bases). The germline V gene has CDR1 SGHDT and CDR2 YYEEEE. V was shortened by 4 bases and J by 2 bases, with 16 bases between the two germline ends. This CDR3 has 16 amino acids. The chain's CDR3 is CASSPWGGDRNQPQHF. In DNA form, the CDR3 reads TGTGCCAGCAGCCCGTGGGGAGGGGATCGCAATCAGCCCCAGCATTTT.

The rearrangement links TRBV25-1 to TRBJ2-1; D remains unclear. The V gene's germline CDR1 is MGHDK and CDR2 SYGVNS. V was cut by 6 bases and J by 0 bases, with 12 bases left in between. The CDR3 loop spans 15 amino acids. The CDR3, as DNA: TGTGCCAGCAGCCAAGCTCCGATCTCCTACAATGAGCAGTTCTTC. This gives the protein CASSQAPISYNEQFF.

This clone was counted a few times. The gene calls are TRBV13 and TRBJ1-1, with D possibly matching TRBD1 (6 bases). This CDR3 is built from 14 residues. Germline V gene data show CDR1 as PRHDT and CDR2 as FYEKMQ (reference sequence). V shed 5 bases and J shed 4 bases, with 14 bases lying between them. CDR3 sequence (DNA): TGTGCCAGCAGCCATCCACTACAGGGCACTGAAGCTTTCTTT. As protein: CASSHPLQGTEAFF.

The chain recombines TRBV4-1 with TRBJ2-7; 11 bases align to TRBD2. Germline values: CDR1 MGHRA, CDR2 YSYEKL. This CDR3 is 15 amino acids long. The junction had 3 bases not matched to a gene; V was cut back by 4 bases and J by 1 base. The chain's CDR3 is CASSRTSGQSYEQYF. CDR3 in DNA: TGCGCCAGCAGCCGGACTAGCGGGCAATCCTACGAGCAGTACTTC.

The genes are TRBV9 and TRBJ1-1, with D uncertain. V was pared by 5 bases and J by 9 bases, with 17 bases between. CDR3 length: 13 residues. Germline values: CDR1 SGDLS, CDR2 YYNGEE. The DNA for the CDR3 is TGTGCCAGCAGTGTCGACGGTGAGTCTAAAGCTTTCTTT. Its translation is CASSVDGESKAFF.

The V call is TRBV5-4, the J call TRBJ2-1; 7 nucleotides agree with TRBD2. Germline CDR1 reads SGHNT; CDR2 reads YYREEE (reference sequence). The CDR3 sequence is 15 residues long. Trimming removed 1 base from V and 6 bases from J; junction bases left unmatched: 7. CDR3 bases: TGTGCCAGCAGCTTGTCGGGACTACAGAGCAATGAGCAGTTCTTC. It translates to CASSLSGLQSNEQFF.

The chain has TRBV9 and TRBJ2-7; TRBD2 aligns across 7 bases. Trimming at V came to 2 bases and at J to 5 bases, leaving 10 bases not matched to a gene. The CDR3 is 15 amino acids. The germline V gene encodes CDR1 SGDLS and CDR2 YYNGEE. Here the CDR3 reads CASSVGHGRGDEQYF. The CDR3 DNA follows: TGTGCCAGCAGCGTGGGTCATGGGAGGGGCGACGAGCAGTACTTC.

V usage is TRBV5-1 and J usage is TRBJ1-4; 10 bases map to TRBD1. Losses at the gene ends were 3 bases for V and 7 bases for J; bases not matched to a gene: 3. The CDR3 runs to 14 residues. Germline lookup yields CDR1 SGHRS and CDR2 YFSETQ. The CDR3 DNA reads TGCGCCAGCAGCTGGGGACAGGGGAGTGAAAAACTGTTTTTT. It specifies CASSWGQGSEKLFF.